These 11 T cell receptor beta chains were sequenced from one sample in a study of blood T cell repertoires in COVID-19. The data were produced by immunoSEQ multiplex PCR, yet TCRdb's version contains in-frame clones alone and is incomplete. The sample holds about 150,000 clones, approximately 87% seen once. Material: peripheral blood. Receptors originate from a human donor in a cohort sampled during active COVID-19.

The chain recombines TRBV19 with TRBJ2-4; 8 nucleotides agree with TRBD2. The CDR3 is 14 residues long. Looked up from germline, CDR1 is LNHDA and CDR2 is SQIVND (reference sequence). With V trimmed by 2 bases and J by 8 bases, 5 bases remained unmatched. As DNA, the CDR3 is TGTGCCAGTAGTATACGGCGGGAGGCTGACATTCAGTACTTC. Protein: CASSIRREADIQYF.

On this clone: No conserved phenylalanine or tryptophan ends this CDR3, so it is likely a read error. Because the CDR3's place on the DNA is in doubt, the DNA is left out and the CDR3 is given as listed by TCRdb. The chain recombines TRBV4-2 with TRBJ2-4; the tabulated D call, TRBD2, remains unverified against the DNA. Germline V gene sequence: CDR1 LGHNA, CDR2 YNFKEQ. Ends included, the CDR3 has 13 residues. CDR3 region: CASTSLRGGTRFP.

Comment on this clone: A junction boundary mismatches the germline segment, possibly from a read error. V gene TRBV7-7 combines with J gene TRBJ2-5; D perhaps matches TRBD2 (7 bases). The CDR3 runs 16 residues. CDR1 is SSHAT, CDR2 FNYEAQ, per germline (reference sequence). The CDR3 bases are TGTGCTAGCAGCCAACAGTCCGGGGGGCGCGGAGAGACCCAGTACTTC. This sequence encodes CASSQQSGGRGETQYF.

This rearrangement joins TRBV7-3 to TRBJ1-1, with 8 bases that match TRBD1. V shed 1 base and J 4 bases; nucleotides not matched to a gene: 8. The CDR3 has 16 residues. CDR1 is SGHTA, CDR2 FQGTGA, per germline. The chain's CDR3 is CASSLMGRGHITEAFF. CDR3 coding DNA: TGTGCCAGCAGCTTAATGGGCAGGGGGCATATCACTGAAGCTTTCTTT. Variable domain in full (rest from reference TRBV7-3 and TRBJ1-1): GAGVSQTPSNKVTEKGKYVELRCDPISGHTALYWYRQSLGQGPEFLIYFQGTGAADDSGLPNDRFFAVRPEGSVSTLKIQRTERGDSAVYLCASSLMGRGHITEAFFGQGTRLTVV.

The CDR3 bases are TGTGCCAGCAAGACGACTAGCGGGGCTAGTGAGCAGTTCTTC. It specifies CASKTTSGASEQFF. The chain has TRBV6-5 and TRBJ2-1, with 11 bases matching TRBD2. Germline CDR1 and CDR2: MNHEY and SVGAGI. The CDR3 runs 14 residues. Trimming took 7 bases from V and 9 from J; bases not matched to a gene: 8.

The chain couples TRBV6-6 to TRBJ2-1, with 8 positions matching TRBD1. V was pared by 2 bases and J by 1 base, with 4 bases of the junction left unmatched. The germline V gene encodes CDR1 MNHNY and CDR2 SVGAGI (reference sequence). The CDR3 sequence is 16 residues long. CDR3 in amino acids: CASSYGTGYSYNEQFF. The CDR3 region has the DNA TGTGCCAGCAGTTACGGGACAGGTTATTCCTACAATGAGCAGTTCTTC.

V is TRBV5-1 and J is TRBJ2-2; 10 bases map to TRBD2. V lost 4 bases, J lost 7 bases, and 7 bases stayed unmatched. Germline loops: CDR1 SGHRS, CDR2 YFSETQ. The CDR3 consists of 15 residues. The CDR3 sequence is CASSPGLADVGELFF. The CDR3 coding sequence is TGCGCCAGCAGCCCCGGACTAGCGGATGTCGGGGAGCTGTTTTTT.

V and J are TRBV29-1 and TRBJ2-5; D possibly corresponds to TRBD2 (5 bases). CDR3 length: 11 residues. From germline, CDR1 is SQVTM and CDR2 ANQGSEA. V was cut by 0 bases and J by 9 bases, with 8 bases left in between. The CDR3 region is CSVEDPGAQYF. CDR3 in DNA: TGCAGCGTTGAAGACCCCGGGGCCCAGTACTTC.

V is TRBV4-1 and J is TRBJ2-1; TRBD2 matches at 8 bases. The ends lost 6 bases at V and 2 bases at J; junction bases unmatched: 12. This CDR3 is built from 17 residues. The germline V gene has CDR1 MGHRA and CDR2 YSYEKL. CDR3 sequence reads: CASSLSVAGTTYNEQFF. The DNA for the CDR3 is TGCGCCAGCAGTCTATCGGTAGCGGGGACGACCTACAATGAGCAGTTCTTC.

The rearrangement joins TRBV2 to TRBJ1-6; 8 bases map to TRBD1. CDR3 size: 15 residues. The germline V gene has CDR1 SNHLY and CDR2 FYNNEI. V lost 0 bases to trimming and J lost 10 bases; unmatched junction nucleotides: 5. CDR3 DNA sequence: TGTGCCAGCAGTGAAGCAGGACAGGGAATATCACCCCTCCACTTT. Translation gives CASSEAGQGISPLHF.

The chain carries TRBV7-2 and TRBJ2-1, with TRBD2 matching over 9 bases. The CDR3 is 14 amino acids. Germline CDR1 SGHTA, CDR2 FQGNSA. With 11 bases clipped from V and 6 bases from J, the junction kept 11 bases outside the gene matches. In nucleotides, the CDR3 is TGTGCCTCCGGGAGGGGACTAGCTTCCAATGAGCAGTTCTTC. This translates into CASGRGLASNEQFF.